The next 10 T cell receptor beta chains were all read from a single sample in a study of blood T cell repertoires in COVID-19. The data were produced by immunoSEQ multiplex PCR, yet TCRdb's version contains in-frame clones alone and is incomplete. The sample has around 250,000 clones, around 86% seen once. The sample taken for sequencing was peripheral blood. Source of these receptors: a man aged 35 to 55 with active or convalescent COVID-19.

The genes are TRBV19 and TRBJ2-6; the D is unclear. The CDR3 consists of 14 residues. Germline V lookup: CDR1 LNHDA, CDR2 SQIVND (reference sequence). V shed 7 bases and J shed 2 bases, with 9 bases lying between them. Here the CDR3 DNA reads TGTGCCAGTACGTCCCGGGCTGGGGCCAACGTCCTGACTTTC. Protein product: CASTSRAGANVLTF. Combining the CDR3 with reference TRBV19 and TRBJ2-6 gives the whole variable domain DGGITQSPKYLFRKEGQNVTLSCEQNLNHDAMYWYRQDPGQGLRLIYYSQIVNDFQKGDIAEGYSVSREKKESFPLTVTSAQKNPTAFYLCASTSRAGANVLTFGAGSRLTVL.

The rearrangement joins TRBV11-2 to TRBJ1-1; D uncertain. Germline V gene data show CDR1 as SGHAT and CDR2 as FQNNGV. The CDR3 loop spans 13 amino acids. V lost 0 bases and J 8 bases, leaving 10 bases between the germline ends. This CDR3 is CASSLDNGLEAFF. The CDR3 DNA reads as TGTGCCAGCAGCTTAGATAACGGGTTAGAAGCTTTCTTT.

The chain is built from TRBV24-1 and TRBJ2-7, with 12 bases identical to TRBD2. Unmatched junction bases numbered 4, after V lost 9 bases and J lost 2 bases. Germline loops: CDR1 KGHDR, CDR2 SFDVKD. The CDR3 consists of 14 residues. This CDR3 reads CATQTSGSPYEQYF. The CDR3 DNA is TGTGCCACCCAGACTAGCGGGAGTCCCTACGAGCAGTACTTC.

The chain couples TRBV27 to TRBJ2-2, with 7 bases matching TRBD1. CDR3 length: 16 amino acids. Germline loops: CDR1 MNHEY, CDR2 SMNVEV (reference sequence). With V trimmed by 11 bases and J by 0 bases, 12 bases remained unmatched. CDR3 sequence: CAVRRDSGANTGELFF. The DNA for the CDR3 is TGTGCCGTCCGTCGGGACAGCGGCGCGAACACCGGGGAGCTGTTTTTT.

This clone was found once. V gene TRBV19 combines with J gene TRBJ2-5; TRBD1 aligns across 11 bases. Germline lookup yields CDR1 LNHDA and CDR2 SQIVND (reference sequence). V gave up 3 bases and J gave up 3 bases; unmatched junction bases: 21. The CDR3 is 21 residues long. The CDR3 spells CASSIGGTGGYLLGPKETQYF. The CDR3, as DNA: TGTGCCAGTAGTATTGGCGGGACAGGGGGTTATCTTTTGGGCCCCAAAGAGACCCAGTACTTC. Complete variable domain (other parts from reference TRBV19 and TRBJ2-5): DGGITQSPKYLFRKEGQNVTLSCEQNLNHDAMYWYRQDPGQGLRLIYYSQIVNDFQKGDIAEGYSVSREKKESFPLTVTSAQKNPTAFYLCASSIGGTGGYLLGPKETQYFGPGTRLLVL.

The rearrangement links TRBV24-1 to TRBJ1-1, with D possibly being TRBD1 (6 bases). The V and J ends lost 7 bases and 0 bases respectively, with 11 bases between them. This CDR3 has 14 amino acids. CDR1 is KGHDR, CDR2 SFDVKD, per germline. The CDR3 DNA follows: TGTGCCACCAGGCCACAGGGTCTGAACACTGAAGCTTTCTTT. Translation gives CATRPQGLNTEAFF.

This chain uses TRBV11-1 with TRBJ1-5; D remains ambiguous. V gave up 1 base and J gave up 5 bases, with 6 bases separating them. This CDR3 has 13 residues. Germline CDR1 and CDR2: SGHAT and FQDESV (reference sequence). The CDR3 spells CASSLGQDQPQHF. The CDR3 DNA follows: TGTGCCAGCAGCTTAGGCCAGGATCAGCCCCAGCATTTT. Using reference TRBV11-1 and TRBJ1-5 for the parts outside the CDR3, the full variable domain is EAEVAQSPRYKITEKSQAVAFWCDPISGHATLYWYRQILGQGPELLVQFQDESVVDDSQLPKDRFSAERLKGVDSTLKIQPAELGDSAMYLCASSLGQDQPQHFGDGTRLSIL.

The chain combines TRBV10-3 with TRBJ2-3; 10 bases align to TRBD2. V trimming: 10 bases; J trimming: 4 bases; junction bases outside the gene matches: 14. CDR3 length: 16 residues. Looked up from germline, CDR1 is ENHRY and CDR2 is SYGVKD. The CDR3 spells CATLESSGRGPDTQYF. The DNA for the CDR3 is TGTGCCACCCTCGAATCTAGCGGGAGAGGTCCAGATACGCAGTATTTT.

By share of the sample, this clone is large. V and J are TRBV6-6 and TRBJ2-5, with 7 bases fitting TRBD1. This CDR3 spans 14 amino acids. CDR1 and CDR2 (germline): MNHNY, SVGAGI (reference sequence). The J segment lost 5 bases and the V segment lost 5 bases, leaving 8 bases of the junction unmatched. CDR3 protein: CASSRDSGWETQYF. In DNA form, the CDR3 reads TGTGCCAGCAGTCGGGACAGCGGATGGGAGACCCAGTACTTC.

The chain links TRBV7-9 to TRBJ1-5; D is ambiguous. Germline V CDR1 and CDR2: SEHNR, FQNEAQ (reference sequence). Trimming removed 1 base at V and 3 bases at J, with 10 bases between. The CDR3 has 15 amino acids. The CDR3 DNA follows: TGTGCCAGCAGCTTAGGCGGGCAGAACAATCAGCCCCAGCATTTT. Residues: CASSLGGQNNQPQHF. Supplemented by reference TRBV7-9 and TRBJ1-5, the full variable domain reads DTGVSQNPRHKITKRGQNVTFRCDPISEHNRLYWYRQTLGQGPEFLTYFQNEAQLEKSRLLSDRFSAERPKGSFSTLEIQRTEQGDSAMYLCASSLGGQNNQPQHFGDGTRLSIL.